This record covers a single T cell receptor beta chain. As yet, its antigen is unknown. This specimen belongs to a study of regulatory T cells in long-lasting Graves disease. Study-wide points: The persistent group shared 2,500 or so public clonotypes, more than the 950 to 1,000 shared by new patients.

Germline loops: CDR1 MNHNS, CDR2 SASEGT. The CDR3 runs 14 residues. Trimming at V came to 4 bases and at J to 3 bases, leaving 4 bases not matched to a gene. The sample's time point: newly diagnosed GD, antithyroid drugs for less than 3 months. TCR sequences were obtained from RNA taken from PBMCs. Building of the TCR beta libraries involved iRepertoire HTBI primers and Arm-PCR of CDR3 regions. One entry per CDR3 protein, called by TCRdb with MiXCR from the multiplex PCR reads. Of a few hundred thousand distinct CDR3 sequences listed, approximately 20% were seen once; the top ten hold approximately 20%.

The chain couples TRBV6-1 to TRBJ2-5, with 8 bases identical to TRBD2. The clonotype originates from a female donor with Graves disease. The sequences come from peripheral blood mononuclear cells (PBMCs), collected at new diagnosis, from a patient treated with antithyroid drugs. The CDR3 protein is CASSGSGGKETQYF. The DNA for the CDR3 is TGTGCCAGCAGTGGAAGCGGGGGAAAAGAGACCCAGTACTTC.